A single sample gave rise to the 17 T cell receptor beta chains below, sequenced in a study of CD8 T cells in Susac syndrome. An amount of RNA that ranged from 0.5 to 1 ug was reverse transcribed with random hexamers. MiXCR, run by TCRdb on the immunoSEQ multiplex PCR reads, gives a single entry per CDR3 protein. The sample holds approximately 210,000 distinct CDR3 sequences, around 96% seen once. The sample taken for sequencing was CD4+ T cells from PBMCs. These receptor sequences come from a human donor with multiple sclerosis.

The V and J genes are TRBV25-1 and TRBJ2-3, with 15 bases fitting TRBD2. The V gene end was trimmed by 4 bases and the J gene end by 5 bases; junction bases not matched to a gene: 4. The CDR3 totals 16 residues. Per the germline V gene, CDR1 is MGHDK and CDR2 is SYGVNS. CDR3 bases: TGTGCCAGCAGTGTACGGACTAGCGGGAGGGTAGATACGCAGTATTTT. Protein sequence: CASSVRTSGRVDTQYF.

As DNA, the CDR3 is TGCAGTGCTAGAGAGGGCAGCGGGACAACCTACGAGCAGTACTTC. Its protein is CSAREGSGTTYEQYF. V usage is TRBV20-1 and J usage is TRBJ2-7; D is possibly TRBD2 (7 bases). Trimming shortened V by 0 bases and J by 2 bases, and 14 bases separated the two germline ends. This CDR3 has 15 residues. Germline V gene lookup returns CDR1 DFQATT and CDR2 SNEGSKA (reference sequence).

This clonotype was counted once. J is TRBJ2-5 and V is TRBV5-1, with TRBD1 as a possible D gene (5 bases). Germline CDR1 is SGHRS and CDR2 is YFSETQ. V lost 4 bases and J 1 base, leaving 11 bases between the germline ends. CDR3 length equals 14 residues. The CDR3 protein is CASSRTLRQETQYF. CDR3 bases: TGCGCCAGCAGCCGGACACTACGCCAAGAGACCCAGTACTTC. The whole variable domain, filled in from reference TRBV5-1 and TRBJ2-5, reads KAGVTQTPRYLIKTRGQQVTLSCSPISGHRSVSWYQQTPGQGLQFLFEYFSETQRNKGNFPGRFSGRQFSNSRSEMNVSTLELGDSALYLCASSRTLRQETQYFGPGTRLLVL.

The CDR3 loop is CASTPARPNYGYTF. CDR3 sequence (DNA): TGTGCCAGCACCCCAGCGAGACCTAACTATGGCTACACCTTC. The V call is TRBV7-9, the J call TRBJ1-2; D not certain. The CDR3 spans 14 residues. Per the germline V gene, CDR1 is SEHNR and CDR2 is FQNEAQ (reference sequence). V lost 7 bases, J lost 0 bases, and 12 bases lay in between.

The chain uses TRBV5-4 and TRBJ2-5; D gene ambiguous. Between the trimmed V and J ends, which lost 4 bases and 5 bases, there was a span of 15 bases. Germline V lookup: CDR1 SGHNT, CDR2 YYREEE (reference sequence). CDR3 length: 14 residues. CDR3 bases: TGTGCCAGCAGCCCTCAATCCCCTCGGGAGACCCAGTACTTC. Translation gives CASSPQSPRETQYF.

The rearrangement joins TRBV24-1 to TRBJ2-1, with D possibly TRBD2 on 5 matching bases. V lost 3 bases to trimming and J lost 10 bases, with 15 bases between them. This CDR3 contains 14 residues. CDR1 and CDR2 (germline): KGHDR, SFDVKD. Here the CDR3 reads CATSDNTGGPEQFF. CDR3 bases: TGTGCCACCAGTGATAACACTGGAGGCCCGGAGCAGTTCTTC.

CDR3 in DNA: TGCAGTGCCAGCTCGAGGGCGGGTGATGAAAAACTGTTTTTT. Translating it yields CSASSRAGDEKLFF. The rearrangement uses TRBV20-1 and TRBJ1-4; D not resolved. This CDR3 has 14 amino acids. V was clipped by 6 bases and J by 6 bases, with 17 bases between them. CDR1 DFQATT and CDR2 SNEGSKA come from the germline V gene (reference sequence).

The CDR3 DNA reads as TGTGCCAGCAGCATCTCCCAGCGGACCTACGAGCAGTACTTC. Its translation is CASSISQRTYEQYF. J is TRBJ2-7 and V is TRBV12-3 or TRBV12-4; possibly TRBD2 for D (5 bases). Trimming cost V 6 bases and J 2 bases, with 14 bases left between them. The CDR3 runs 14 residues.

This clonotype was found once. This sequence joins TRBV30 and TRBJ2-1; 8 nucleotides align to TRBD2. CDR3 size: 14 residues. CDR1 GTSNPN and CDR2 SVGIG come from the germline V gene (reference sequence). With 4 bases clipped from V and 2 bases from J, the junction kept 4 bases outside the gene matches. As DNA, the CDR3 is TGTGCCTGGAATAGCGGGACTCCCTACAATGAGCAGTTCTTC. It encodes CAWNSGTPYNEQFF.

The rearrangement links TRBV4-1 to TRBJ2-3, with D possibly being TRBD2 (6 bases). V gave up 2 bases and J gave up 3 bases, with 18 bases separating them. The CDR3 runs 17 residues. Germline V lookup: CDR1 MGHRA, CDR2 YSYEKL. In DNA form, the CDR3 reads TGCGCCAGCAGCCAACAGGGCGGAGGGTATAGAACAGATACGCAGTATTTT. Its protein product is CASSQQGGGYRTDTQYF.

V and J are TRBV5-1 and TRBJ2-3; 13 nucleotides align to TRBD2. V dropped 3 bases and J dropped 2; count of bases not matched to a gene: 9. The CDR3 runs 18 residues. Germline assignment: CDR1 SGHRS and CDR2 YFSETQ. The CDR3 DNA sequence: TGCGCCAGCAGCTCCGGACTAGCGGGAGCGCTACTCACAGATACGCAGTATTTT. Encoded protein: CASSSGLAGALLTDTQYF.

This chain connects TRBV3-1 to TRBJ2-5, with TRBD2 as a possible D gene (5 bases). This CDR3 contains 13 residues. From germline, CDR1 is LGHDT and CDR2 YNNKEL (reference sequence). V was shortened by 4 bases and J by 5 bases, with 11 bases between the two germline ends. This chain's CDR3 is CASSLAFGETQYF. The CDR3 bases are TGTGCCAGCAGCCTAGCGTTCGGGGAGACCCAGTACTTC.

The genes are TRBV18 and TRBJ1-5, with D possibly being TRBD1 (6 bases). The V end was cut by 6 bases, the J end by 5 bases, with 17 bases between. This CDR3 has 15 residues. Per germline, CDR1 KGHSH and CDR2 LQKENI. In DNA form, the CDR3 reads TGTGCCAGCTCCTTACAGGGAGTGGGTTATCAGCCCCAGCATTTT. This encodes CASSLQGVGYQPQHF.

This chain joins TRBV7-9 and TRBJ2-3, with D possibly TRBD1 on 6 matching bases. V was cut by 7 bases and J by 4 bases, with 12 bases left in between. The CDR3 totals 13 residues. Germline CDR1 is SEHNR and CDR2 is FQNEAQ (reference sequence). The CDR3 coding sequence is TGTGCCAGCAACTCCAGGGGTGCAGATACGCAGTATTTT. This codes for CASNSRGADTQYF.

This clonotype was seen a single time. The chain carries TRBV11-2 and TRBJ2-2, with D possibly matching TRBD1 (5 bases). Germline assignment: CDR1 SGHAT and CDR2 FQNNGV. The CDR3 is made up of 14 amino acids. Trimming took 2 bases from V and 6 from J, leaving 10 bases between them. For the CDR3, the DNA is TGTGCCAGCAGCTTATTTCAGGGATCCGGGGAGCTGTTTTTT. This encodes CASSLFQGSGELFF.

The DNA for the CDR3 is TGCAGCGTTGATGAGGCAGGGGCTTGGGGTGGCTACACCTTC. Translated, it gives CSVDEAGAWGGYTF. The chain joins TRBV29-1 to TRBJ1-2; the D gene is possibly TRBD1 (6 bases). Trimming cost V 3 bases and J 7 bases, with 18 bases left between them. Germline V gene sequence: CDR1 SQVTM, CDR2 ANQGSEA. This CDR3 spans 14 amino acids.

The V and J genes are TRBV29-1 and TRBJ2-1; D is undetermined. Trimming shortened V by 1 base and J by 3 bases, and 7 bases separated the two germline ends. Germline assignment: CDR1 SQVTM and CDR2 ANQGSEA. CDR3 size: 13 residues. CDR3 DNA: TGCAGCGTTGAAGTTTCAGTCTACAATGAGCAGTTCTTC. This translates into CSVEVSVYNEQFF.